Reported below is one T cell receptor beta chain. Its antigen is not known. These data are taken from a study of shared clonotypes between healthy human individuals. Assay execution proceeded at the deep level. The repertoire was sequenced with immunoSEQ multiplex PCR; TCRdb's copy has only in-frame clones and lacks some. The repertoire consists of roughly 1,500,000 clones, with approximately 98.5% occurring once and the leading ten covering 0.36%. Negatively enriched CD4+ T cells were divided by CD45RA into naive and memory. The CDR3 runs to 15 residues. CDR1 is SEHNR and CDR2 is FQNEAQ in the germline V gene (reference sequence). The germline V and J ends were trimmed by 2 bases and 6 bases, with 16 bases remaining between them. Study conclusions and caveats: Richness estimates generally favored naive over memory subsets.

The TCR originated in a man younger than 45 in good health. This chain connects TRBV7-9 to TRBJ1-2; D remains ambiguous. Sequencing input: naive CD4+ T cells sorted from blood. Subset in this sample: CD45RA+ positively selected. In nucleotides, the CDR3 is TGTGCCAGCAGCTTACTGCAGTTAGTTCAAGATGGCTACACCTTC. It specifies CASSLLQLVQDGYTF.